A single sample gave rise to the 17 T cell receptor beta chains below, sequenced in a study of T cell changes during pregnancy in multiple sclerosis. The assay was immunoSEQ multiplex PCR, and TCRdb's table has in-frame clones only and misses some. The sample contains 45,000 to 60,000 clones, roughly nine tenths of which appear only once. The sample consisted of CD4+ T cells from peripheral blood mononuclear cells, taken in the second trimester of pregnancy. These receptors came from a female donor with multiple sclerosis, enrolled in a pregnancy study.

The chain couples TRBV5-4 to TRBJ2-2; TRBD2 matches 8 bases. V was pared by 3 bases and J by 0 bases, with 4 bases of the junction left unmatched. Germline CDR1 is SGHNT and CDR2 is YYREEE (reference sequence). This CDR3 is 16 amino acids long. The CDR3 here is CASSYRLASNTGELFF. For the CDR3, the DNA is TGTGCCAGCAGCTATAGACTAGCGTCGAACACCGGGGAGCTGTTTTTT.

V and J are TRBV9 and TRBJ2-1, with D tentatively TRBD2 (6 bases). Between the trimmed V and J ends, which lost 4 bases and 4 bases, there was a span of 15 bases. The CDR3 sequence is 15 residues long. Germline values: CDR1 SGDLS, CDR2 YYNGEE. The CDR3 DNA reads TGTGCCAGCAGCTCGACTAGGTACGGGTACAATGAGCAGTTCTTC. Its protein product is CASSSTRYGYNEQFF.

The rearrangement joins TRBV20-1 to TRBJ2-1; D gene uncertain. Germline CDR1 DFQATT, CDR2 SNEGSKA (reference sequence). The CDR3 runs to 11 residues. Trimming took off 0 bases at V and 7 bases at J, with 4 bases between the two ends. In DNA form, the CDR3 reads TGCAGTGCTAGAGATGTAAATGAGCAGTTCTTC. Residues: CSARDVNEQFF.

J is TRBJ1-2 and V is TRBV7-2, with D perhaps TRBD1 (5 bases). The CDR3 has 15 amino acids. CDR1 and CDR2 (germline): SGHTA, FQGNSA. Trimming took off 1 base at V and 4 bases at J, with 13 bases between the two ends. This chain's CDR3 is CASSLERGWGYGYTF. Written as DNA, the CDR3 is TGTGCCAGCAGCTTAGAAAGGGGTTGGGGCTATGGCTACACCTTC.

The genes are TRBV18 and TRBJ2-7; D not certain. The CDR3 runs to 14 residues. Germline V gene data show CDR1 as KGHSH and CDR2 as LQKENI. Deletions cut 3 bases from V and 2 bases from J, with 11 bases between. The CDR3 nucleotides are TGTGCCAGCTCACCGACCAGGCAGGCCTACGAGCAGTACTTC. It codes for CASSPTRQAYEQYF.

This chain joins TRBV19 and TRBJ1-5; tentative D call: TRBD1 (5 bases). The CDR3 is 14 residues long. CDR1 is LNHDA and CDR2 is SQIVND in the germline V gene (reference sequence). V was clipped by 7 bases and J by 7 bases, with 17 bases between them. CDR3 residues: CASTVGGGNQPQHF. The DNA for the CDR3 is TGTGCCAGTACGGTCGGGGGGGGTAACCAGCCCCAGCATTTT.

The V and J genes are TRBV27 and TRBJ1-5; a possible D gene is TRBD1 (5 bases). The V end was cut by 1 base, the J end by 7 bases, with 11 bases between. Looked up from germline, CDR1 is MNHEY and CDR2 is SMNVEV (reference sequence). CDR3 length equals 14 residues. CDR3 nucleotides: TGTGCCAGCAGTTTATGGGGTAAGGGGCAGCCCCAGCATTTT. This encodes CASSLWGKGQPQHF.

The J gene is TRBJ1-2, the V gene TRBV27; no clear D gene. Trimming cost V 7 bases and J 1 base, with 13 bases left between them. Germline V gene lookup returns CDR1 MNHEY and CDR2 SMNVEV (reference sequence). The CDR3 has 14 residues. Here the CDR3 DNA reads TGTGCCAGCAAATTGCGGCAGATTAACTATGGCTACACCTTC. Protein product: CASKLRQINYGYTF.

This chain joins TRBV5-1 and TRBJ1-1, with 9 nucleotides matching TRBD1. This CDR3 is 12 amino acids long. J lost 7 bases, V lost 4 bases, and 2 bases had no gene match. Germline V lookup: CDR1 SGHRS, CDR2 YFSETQ. Written as DNA, the CDR3 is TGCGCCAGCAGCCCGGGACAGGGTGAAGCTTTCTTT. Protein: CASSPGQGEAFF.

V usage is TRBV28 and J usage is TRBJ2-3; 8 nucleotides match TRBD2. Germline values: CDR1 MDHEN, CDR2 SYDVKM. J was trimmed by 0 bases and V by 6 bases; bases with no gene match: 5. The CDR3 consists of 15 residues. The DNA of the CDR3 is TGTGCCAGCAGGGGGGGCGGGAGGAGCACAGATACGCAGTATTTT. Protein sequence: CASRGGGRSTDTQYF.

The chain joins TRBV19 to TRBJ1-1; 9 nucleotides agree with TRBD1. The CDR3 is 13 amino acids. V lost 8 bases and J lost 1; bases outside the gene matches: 2. Germline values: CDR1 LNHDA, CDR2 SQIVND (reference sequence). The CDR3 DNA reads as TGTGCCAGTGGACAGGGGAGGAACACTGAAGCTTTCTTT. Encoded protein: CASGQGRNTEAFF.

The CDR3 DNA reads TGTGCCAGCAGCTTATTCCCAGAAAACACTGAAGCTTTCTTT. Residues: CASSLFPENTEAFF. This sequence joins TRBV7-3 and TRBJ1-1, with D hard to call. V lost 2 bases and J 2 bases, leaving 9 bases between the germline ends. Germline V lookup: CDR1 SGHTA, CDR2 FQGTGA. The CDR3 contains 14 residues. Using reference TRBV7-3 and TRBJ1-1 for the parts outside the CDR3, the full variable domain is GAGVSQTPSNKVTEKGKYVELRCDPISGHTALYWYRQSLGQGPEFLIYFQGTGAADDSGLPNDRFFAVRPEGSVSTLKIQRTERGDSAVYLCASSLFPENTEAFFGQGTRLTVV.

The chain recombines TRBV5-1 with TRBJ1-2; weak D call: TRBD1 (6 bases). The CDR3 consists of 15 residues. V shed 2 bases and J shed 2 bases, with 13 bases lying between them. Germline V gives CDR1 SGHRS, CDR2 YFSETQ. CDR3 DNA sequence: TGCGCCAGCAGCTTCAGGACAGTCGGAAACTATGGCTACACCTTC. It is translated as CASSFRTVGNYGYTF.

The chain is built from TRBV9 and TRBJ1-2, with D possibly matching TRBD1 (6 bases). There are 15 residues in the CDR3. Germline CDR1 reads SGDLS; CDR2 reads YYNGEE. V lost 3 bases, J lost 7 bases, and 19 bases lay in between. Written as DNA, the CDR3 is TGTGCCAGCAGCGCCATGGACAGCTGGCGGAGTGGCTACACCTTC. It yields the protein CASSAMDSWRSGYTF.

The V call is TRBV15, the J call TRBJ1-2, with D possibly TRBD1 on 5 matching bases. CDR1 is LNHNV and CDR2 is YYDKDF in the germline V gene (reference sequence). This CDR3 comprises 17 residues. The V end lost 0 bases, the J end lost 2 bases, and 16 bases lay between the germline ends. The CDR3 DNA sequence: TGTGCCACCAGCAGAGATTCAAGGAGCAGGGTCAACTATGGCTACACCTTC. Amino acid sequence: CATSRDSRSRVNYGYTF.

The table lists this clone with a count of one. This sequence joins TRBV6-1 and TRBJ1-6; 8 bases are a match to TRBD1. This CDR3 has 15 residues. J lost 5 bases, V lost 2 bases, and 2 bases had no gene match. Germline V CDR1 and CDR2: MNHNS, SASEGT. CDR3: CASSETGGNNSPLHF. The CDR3 coding sequence is TGTGCCAGCAGTGAAACAGGGGGGAATAATTCACCCCTCCACTTT.

The V call is TRBV7-6, the J call TRBJ1-4; D ambiguous. Germline V gene data show CDR1 as SGHVS and CDR2 as FNYEAQ. This CDR3 is built from 11 residues. V was shortened by 4 bases and J by 7 bases, with 4 bases between the two germline ends. CDR3 sequence: CASSSGEKLFF. The CDR3 DNA follows: TGTGCCAGCAGCTCAGGTGAAAAACTGTTTTTT.